These 13 T cell receptor beta chains share one sample of origin, sequenced in a study of shared clonotypes between healthy human individuals. Using immunoSEQ multiplex PCR, the repertoire was profiled, and TCRdb retains in-frame clones only, with some absent. The sample contains roughly 200,000 clones, over 50% of which appear only once. The source material was memory CD4+ T cells sorted from blood. Stated subset: CD45RA-negative fraction. The receptors shown here come from a man aged 25-45 years in good health.

This clone has ten or more counts. The chain employs TRBV14 and TRBJ2-7; D unclear. Germline V gene data show CDR1 as SGHDN and CDR2 as FVKESK. V gave up 4 bases and J gave up 0 bases, with 10 bases separating them. This CDR3 region has 14 residues. The CDR3 spells CASSPRTGSYEQYF. As DNA, the CDR3 is TGTGCCAGCAGCCCCCGAACCGGCTCCTACGAGCAGTACTTC.

The genes are TRBV7-9 and TRBJ2-5; D might be TRBD1 (6 bases). CDR1 is SEHNR and CDR2 is FQNEAQ in the germline V gene (reference sequence). There are 15 residues in the CDR3. V was clipped by 8 bases and J by 2 bases, with 18 bases between them. The CDR3 here is CASGKSGRGQETQYF. The CDR3 DNA reads as TGTGCCAGCGGCAAAAGCGGCAGGGGACAAGAGACCCAGTACTTC.

This clone turned up a few times. The chain uses TRBV19 and TRBJ1-2, with D maybe TRBD1 (5 bases). Germline CDR1 LNHDA, CDR2 SQIVND (reference sequence). V was trimmed by 6 bases and J by 7 bases, leaving 18 bases between them. This CDR3 contains 14 residues. The CDR3 nucleotides read TGTGCCAGTAGCCTAATCGGCAGGGAGAGTGGCTACACCTTC. This encodes CASSLIGRESGYTF.

This rearrangement joins TRBV27 to TRBJ2-3, with TRBD2 matching 14 bases. The CDR3 consists of 15 residues. Germline-derived CDR1 and CDR2 are MNHEY and SMNVEV (reference sequence). The CDR3 sequence is CGTSGSTSGRATQYF. The CDR3 DNA is TGTGGTACTTCGGGATCGACTAGCGGGAGGGCAACGCAGTATTTT.

This clone has more than one count but fewer than ten. The V gene is TRBV2, the J gene TRBJ1-4; 8 bases fit TRBD1. Germline assignment: CDR1 SNHLY and CDR2 FYNNEI. The CDR3 covers 13 residues. V was clipped by 11 bases and J by 7 bases; unmatched bases: 9. CDR3 loop: CASQTGVFEKLFF. CDR3 DNA sequence: TGTGCCTCCCAGACAGGGGTGTTTGAAAAACTGTTTTTT.

CDR3 DNA sequence: TGTGCCAGCAGCCCTTGGTCTGGCTACACCTTC. The encoded protein is CASSPWSGYTF. J is TRBJ1-2 and V is TRBV9, with unresolved D. There are 11 residues in the CDR3. Germline-derived CDR1 and CDR2 are SGDLS and YYNGEE. V lost 4 bases to trimming and J lost 7 bases, with 8 bases between them.

The chain joins TRBV10-2 to TRBJ1-1, with TRBD1 matching 12 bases. Per the germline V gene, CDR1 is WSHSY and CDR2 is SAAADI. The CDR3 loop spans 17 amino acids. J was trimmed by 5 bases and V by 3 bases; bases with no gene match: 10. The CDR3 is CASSDDRRDRGRTEAFF. For the CDR3, the DNA is TGCGCCAGCAGTGATGATAGAAGGGACAGGGGGCGAACTGAAGCTTTCTTT.

This clone was seen a few times. The chain employs TRBV19 and TRBJ2-3, with D perhaps given as TRBD1 or TRBD2 (5 bases each). This CDR3 spans 15 amino acids. CDR1 and CDR2 from the germline V gene are LNHDA and SQIVND (reference sequence). V lost 4 bases and J lost 4, with 15 bases in between. CDR3 amino acids: CASSTTGTRADTQYF. CDR3 DNA sequence: TGTGCCAGTAGTACCACGGGGACCCGGGCAGATACGCAGTATTTT.

The chain recombines TRBV12-5 with TRBJ2-1; 10 positions agree with TRBD1. The CDR3 is made up of 20 amino acids. J lost 9 bases, V lost 1 base, and 21 bases had no gene match. Germline V lookup: CDR1 LGHNT, CDR2 FRNRAP. The CDR3 loop reads CASGLARPGTGALTPGEQFF. CDR3 sequence (DNA): TGTGCTAGTGGTTTGGCCAGGCCGGGGACAGGGGCCCTCACGCCGGGTGAGCAGTTCTTC.

The chain has TRBV5-1 and TRBJ2-3, with TRBD2 matching over 8 bases. The CDR3 is 17 residues long. CDR1 SGHRS and CDR2 YFSETQ come from the germline V gene. V gave up 2 bases and J gave up 5 bases; unmatched junction bases: 13. As DNA, the CDR3 is TGCGCCAGCAGCTTAACTGTGAGCGGGAGTCGGGGAGATACGCAGTATTTT. It codes for CASSLTVSGSRGDTQYF.

The chain recombines TRBV19 with TRBJ2-2; no definite D call. The germline V gene encodes CDR1 LNHDA and CDR2 SQIVND (reference sequence). CDR3 size: 13 residues. Trimming stripped 6 bases from V and 2 bases from J, with 7 bases between. Here the CDR3 reads CASRTENTGELFF. DNA for the CDR3: TGTGCCAGTAGAACTGAAAACACCGGGGAGCTGTTTTTT. Full variable domain (remainder filled in from reference TRBV19 and TRBJ2-2): DGGITQSPKYLFRKEGQNVTLSCEQNLNHDAMYWYRQDPGQGLRLIYYSQIVNDFQKGDIAEGYSVSREKKESFPLTVTSAQKNPTAFYLCASRTENTGELFFGEGSRLTVL.

J is TRBJ2-1 and V is TRBV18; the match to TRBD1 covers 9 bases. Trimming cost V 3 bases and J 4 bases; bases outside gene matches: 7. This CDR3 has 16 residues. Germline V CDR1 and CDR2: KGHSH, LQKENI. The CDR3 reads CASSPSGTGMYNEQFF. Written as DNA, the CDR3 is TGTGCCAGCTCACCGTCCGGGACAGGGATGTACAATGAGCAGTTCTTC.

The V call is TRBV28, the J call TRBJ2-5; D perhaps matches TRBD1 (6 bases). V was cut by 4 bases and J by 5 bases, with 14 bases left in between. This CDR3 region has 14 residues. Germline values: CDR1 MDHEN, CDR2 SYDVKM. CDR3 sequence reads: CASSSGVFVETQYF. The DNA of the CDR3 is TGTGCCAGCAGTTCAGGGGTATTCGTGGAGACCCAGTACTTC.